This entry lists 7 T cell receptor beta chains sequenced from one sample in a study of response to subunit inactivated influenza vaccine. Each CDR3 protein is one row after TCRdb ran MiXCR on the RT-PCR reads. The repertoire has roughly 700,000 distinct CDR3 sequences, about 15% of them found once; the top ten carry less than 7%. Source: PBMCs from blood, taken less than 15 days before vaccination. All receptors come from a man aged 50 or older who received an inactivated influenza vaccine.

This clonotype has more than one count but fewer than ten. The rearrangement joins TRBV7-2 to TRBJ2-7; no definite D call. The CDR3 sequence is 11 residues long. Germline loops: CDR1 SGHTA, CDR2 FQGNSA. V lost 3 bases, J lost 6 bases, and 6 bases lay in between. The DNA of the CDR3 is TGTGCCAGCAGCTTTGGGGTCGAGCAGTACTTC. Translating it yields CASSFGVEQYF.

The CDR3 nucleotides read TGTGCCAGCAGCCAACTGTTAATTATGGGGGATACGCAGTATTTT. Its translation: CASSQLLIMGDTQYF. The chain joins TRBV14 to TRBJ2-3, with D uncertain. The CDR3 runs 15 residues. The V end lost 2 bases, the J end lost 6 bases, and 15 bases lay between the germline ends. Germline CDR1 SGHDN, CDR2 FVKESK.

This rearrangement joins TRBV18 to TRBJ2-5, with D possibly TRBD2 on 5 matching bases. Germline V lookup: CDR1 KGHSH, CDR2 LQKENI. This CDR3 is 15 amino acids long. V was cut by 0 bases and J by 1 base, with 9 bases left in between. This CDR3 is CASSPPYAGQETQYF. The CDR3 DNA is TGTGCCAGCTCACCACCGTACGCGGGCCAAGAGACCCAGTACTTC.

The chain employs TRBV12-3 or TRBV12-4 and TRBJ2-5; D not resolved. The CDR3 runs 12 residues. Trimming left V 5 bases short and J 9 bases short, with 13 bases between. CDR3 protein: CASSLPPEAQYF. The CDR3 nucleotides are TGTGCCAGCAGTCTCCCTCCTGAGGCCCAGTACTTC.

This clonotype has a handful of counts. The chain links TRBV19 to TRBJ2-2; weak D call: TRBD2 (5 bases). The germline V and J ends were trimmed by 7 bases and 4 bases, with 19 bases remaining between them. The CDR3 consists of 16 residues. Germline CDR1 reads LNHDA; CDR2 reads SQIVND (reference sequence). The CDR3 spells CASMLALSWGTGELFF. CDR3 DNA: TGTGCCAGTATGTTAGCGCTGAGCTGGGGCACCGGGGAGCTGTTTTTT.

This clonotype was detected only a few times. The V call is TRBV5-1, the J call TRBJ2-1; 10 bases agree with TRBD2. CDR3 length: 20 residues. Germline trimming cut 1 base from V and 3 bases from J; bases unmatched to any gene: 16. Germline CDR1 is SGHRS and CDR2 is YFSETQ. CDR3 sequence: CASSLFPLGLAGVLYNEQFF. The CDR3 bases are TGCGCCAGCAGCTTGTTTCCCTTGGGGCTAGCGGGGGTACTCTACAATGAGCAGTTCTTC.

The rearrangement links TRBV14 to TRBJ2-1; D is undetermined. V was shortened by 2 bases and J by 8 bases, with 16 bases between the two germline ends. Germline V lookup: CDR1 SGHDN, CDR2 FVKESK. This CDR3 spans 15 amino acids. The CDR3 nucleotides are TGTGCCAGCAGCCAATCCCCAGCATTGGCATATGAGCAGTTCTTC. Its translation is CASSQSPALAYEQFF.